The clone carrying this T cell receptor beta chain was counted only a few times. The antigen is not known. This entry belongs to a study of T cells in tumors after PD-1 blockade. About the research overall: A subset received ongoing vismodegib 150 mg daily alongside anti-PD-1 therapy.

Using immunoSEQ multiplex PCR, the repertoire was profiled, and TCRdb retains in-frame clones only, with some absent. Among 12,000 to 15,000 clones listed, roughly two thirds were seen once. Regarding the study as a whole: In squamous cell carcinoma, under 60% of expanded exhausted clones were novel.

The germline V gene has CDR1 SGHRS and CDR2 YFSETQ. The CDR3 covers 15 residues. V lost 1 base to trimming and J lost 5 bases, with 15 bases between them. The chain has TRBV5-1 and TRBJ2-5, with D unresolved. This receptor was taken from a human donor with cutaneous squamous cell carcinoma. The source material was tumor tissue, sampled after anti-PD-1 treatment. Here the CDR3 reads CASSLQDPSRETQYF. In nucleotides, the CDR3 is TGCGCCAGCAGCTTGCAGGACCCGAGTAGGGAGACCCAGTACTTC.